This passage covers 26 T cell receptor beta chains from one sample sequenced in a study of T cell responses to AZD1222 COVID-19 vaccine. Assay: immunoSEQ multiplex PCR; the TCRdb copy retains only in-frame clones and omits some. Among about 140,000 clones listed, just under 95% were seen once. The sample in question was peripheral blood, obtained 28 days after the second AZD1222 dose. All receptors derive from an adult who received the AZD1222 COVID-19 vaccine.

This sequence joins TRBV7-2 and TRBJ1-2, with a tentative D call TRBD1 (5 bases). Germline V gene data show CDR1 as SGHTA and CDR2 as FQGNSA. The CDR3 sequence is 16 residues long. V lost 1 base and J 3 bases, leaving 15 bases between the germline ends. The CDR3 is CASSLGVSGTDYGYTF. In DNA form, the CDR3 reads TGTGCCAGCAGCTTAGGTGTTTCCGGGACGGACTATGGCTACACCTTC.

The rearrangement joins TRBV6-5 to TRBJ1-3; no clear D gene. The V gene lost 6 bases and the J gene lost 8 bases, with 14 bases spanning the gap. CDR1 MNHEY and CDR2 SVGAGI come from the germline V gene. The CDR3 length is 13 residues. The DNA of the CDR3 is TGTGCCAGCAGCGGTTTCCTCGGGGACACCATATATTTT. The encoded protein is CASSGFLGDTIYF.

This clone showed up just a few times. The sample holds other DNA sequences that translate to the same CDR3. This chain joins TRBV6-2 or TRBV6-3 and TRBJ1-1; tentative D call: TRBD1 (6 bases). Germline V gene lookup returns CDR1 MNHEY and CDR2 SVGEGT. This CDR3 is built from 13 residues. V lost 6 bases and J 0 bases, leaving 8 bases between the germline ends. The CDR3 DNA reads TGTGCCAGCAGCAGGGGAATGAACACTGAAGCTTTCTTT. It codes for CASSRGMNTEAFF.

CDR3 in amino acids: CASSYSGTGNSPLHF. The DNA for the CDR3 is TGTGCCAGCAGTTACTCGGGGACTGGGAATTCACCCCTCCACTTT. The rearrangement uses TRBV6-5 and TRBJ1-6; D is possibly TRBD1 (5 bases). This CDR3 contains 15 residues. Between the trimmed V and J ends, which lost 0 bases and 7 bases, there was a span of 10 bases. In germline, CDR1 is MNHEY, CDR2 SVGAGI.

This clone was recorded only once. CDR3 sequence reads: CASSLPDRADTGELFF. CDR3 DNA: TGTGCCAGCAGCTTGCCTGATCGAGCAGACACCGGGGAGCTGTTTTTT. The chain uses TRBV7-9 and TRBJ2-2, with D uncertain. Germline assignment: CDR1 SEHNR and CDR2 FQNEAQ (reference sequence). Trimming shortened V by 3 bases and J by 3 bases, and 14 bases separated the two germline ends. The CDR3 is made up of 16 amino acids.

The rearrangement links TRBV5-1 to TRBJ2-6; a possible D gene is TRBD1 (6 bases). Germline V lookup: CDR1 SGHRS, CDR2 YFSETQ. The V and J ends lost 4 bases and 4 bases respectively, with 15 bases between them. The CDR3 has 16 amino acids. The CDR3 bases are TGCGCCAGCAGCCTCTTAGGGGGTGCCGGGGCCAACGTCCTGACTTTC. It translates to CASSLLGGAGANVLTF.

The J gene is TRBJ2-7, the V gene TRBV28; 9 positions agree with TRBD1. The V and J ends lost 5 bases and 0 bases, in that order; junction bases with no gene match: 17. The CDR3 is made up of 19 amino acids. Germline CDR1 reads MDHEN; CDR2 reads SYDVKM. This CDR3 reads CASSIPRDRVASSSYEQYF. In nucleotides, the CDR3 is TGTGCCAGCAGTATCCCACGGGACAGGGTCGCCTCGAGCTCCTACGAGCAGTACTTC.

This chain uses TRBV7-9 with TRBJ1-2, with D unresolved. The germline V and J ends were trimmed by 4 bases and 4 bases, with 16 bases remaining between them. The CDR3 consists of 15 residues. CDR1 is SEHNR, CDR2 FQNEAQ, per germline (reference sequence). As DNA, the CDR3 is TGTGCCAGCAGCTCAGATTTCGAAATATTCTATGGCTACACCTTC. This gives the protein CASSSDFEIFYGYTF. Together with reference TRBV7-9 and TRBJ1-2, the CDR3 gives the full variable domain: DTGVSQNPRHKITKRGQNVTFRCDPISEHNRLYWYRQTLGQGPEFLTYFQNEAQLEKSRLLSDRFSAERPKGSFSTLEIQRTEQGDSAMYLCASSSDFEIFYGYTFGSGTRLTVV.

This chain joins TRBV5-6 and TRBJ2-5; D not certain. This CDR3 spans 14 amino acids. V was cut by 0 bases and J by 5 bases, with 11 bases left in between. Germline values: CDR1 SGHDT, CDR2 YYEEEE. This chain's CDR3 is CASSLDVVRETQYF. The CDR3 coding sequence is TGTGCCAGCAGCTTGGATGTGGTCCGCGAGACCCAGTACTTC.

The chain carries TRBV6-2 or TRBV6-3 and TRBJ2-4, with a tentative D call TRBD2 (7 bases). Trimming took 6 bases from V and 0 from J, leaving 18 bases between them. The CDR3 is 17 residues long. CDR1 is MNHEY and CDR2 is SVGEGT in the germline V gene. The CDR3 reads CASSPRGGGEAKNIQYF. CDR3 bases: TGTGCCAGCAGCCCCCGAGGGGGGGGCGAAGCCAAAAACATTCAGTACTTC.

The chain has TRBV19 and TRBJ2-1; D could derive from TRBD1 or TRBD2 (5 bases each). V dropped 5 bases and J dropped 7 bases, with 9 bases sitting between them. There are 12 residues in the CDR3. The germline V gene encodes CDR1 LNHDA and CDR2 SQIVND (reference sequence). The CDR3 sequence: CASSPGRNEQFF. The DNA of the CDR3 is TGTGCCAGTAGTCCGGGACGAAATGAGCAGTTCTTC.

The rearrangement links TRBV7-9 to TRBJ1-1; no definite D call. Germline CDR1 is SEHNR and CDR2 is FQNEAQ (reference sequence). V lost 1 base, J lost 3 bases, and 15 bases lay in between. The CDR3 sequence is 16 residues long. The CDR3 spells CASSLEAGSRDTEAFF. Here the CDR3 DNA reads TGTGCCAGCAGCTTAGAGGCAGGCTCGAGGGACACTGAAGCTTTCTTT.

The chain couples TRBV10-3 to TRBJ2-1, with 9 bases that match TRBD2. This CDR3 comprises 16 residues. CDR1 is ENHRY, CDR2 SYGVKD, per germline. J lost 7 bases, V lost 2 bases, and 9 bases had no gene match. This CDR3 is CAISEVGRGGWNEQFF. The DNA for the CDR3 is TGTGCCATCAGTGAGGTTGGGCGGGGGGGCTGGAATGAGCAGTTCTTC.

With regard to this clone: The junction departs from the called germline gene at one end, perhaps through a read error. DNA of the CDR3: TGTGCTAGCAGCTCCTCAGGGGGCGTAAGTCAGCCCCAGCATTTT. Protein: CASSSSGGVSQPQHF. J is TRBJ1-5 and V is TRBV7-7; 8 positions agree with TRBD1. The germline V gene has CDR1 SSHAT and CDR2 FNYEAQ (reference sequence). The CDR3 totals 15 residues.

The chain links TRBV10-3 to TRBJ1-1; a weak D match, TRBD1 (5 bases). The V end was cut by 4 bases, the J end by 1 base, with 13 bases between. The CDR3 has 15 amino acids. Germline V gives CDR1 ENHRY, CDR2 SYGVKD. The CDR3 is CAISVVDGGNTEAFF. In nucleotides, the CDR3 is TGTGCCATCAGTGTTGTAGACGGGGGGAACACTGAAGCTTTCTTT.

This clone qualifies as medium-sized. Other DNA sequences within the sample encode an identical CDR3. The V gene is TRBV2, the J gene TRBJ2-3; TRBD2 is a possible D gene (6 bases). The germline V gene has CDR1 SNHLY and CDR2 FYNNEI. V lost 5 bases, J lost 9 bases, and 12 bases lay in between. The CDR3 covers 12 residues. The DNA for the CDR3 is TGTGCCAGCAGTCGCCGGGACTCAACGCAGTATTTT. The encoded protein is CASSRRDSTQYF.

The chain carries TRBV15 and TRBJ1-2, with a possible D match to TRBD1 (5 bases). The germline gives CDR1 LNHNV, CDR2 YYDKDF (reference sequence). This CDR3 spans 15 amino acids. Trimming removed 1 base from V and 6 bases from J, with 15 bases in between. CDR3 coding DNA: TGTGCCACCAGCAGAGGATTACAGGTGGTCAATGGCTACACCTTC. Its translation is CATSRGLQVVNGYTF.

The gene calls are TRBV9 and TRBJ2-1; D could derive from TRBD1 or TRBD2 (5 bases each). CDR3 length: 14 residues. CDR1 and CDR2 (germline): SGDLS, YYNGEE. Between the trimmed V and J ends, which lost 0 bases and 10 bases, there was a span of 14 bases. The CDR3 region is CASSVGTGRAEQFF. CDR3 coding DNA: TGTGCCAGCAGCGTAGGAACGGGACGGGCGGAGCAGTTCTTC.

This chain links TRBV20-1 with TRBJ1-2; no reliable D call. In germline, CDR1 is DFQATT, CDR2 SNEGSKA (reference sequence). The CDR3 is 14 residues long. Trimming shortened V by 3 bases and J by 4 bases, and 15 bases separated the two germline ends. The CDR3, as DNA: TGCAGTGCTAGTCAGAATCAAAAAGCCTATGGCTACACCTTC. Residues: CSASQNQKAYGYTF.

This sequence joins TRBV18 and TRBJ1-4; 9 bases line up with TRBD1. J lost 3 bases, V lost 3 bases, and 8 bases had no gene match. Germline lookup yields CDR1 KGHSH and CDR2 LQKENI. The CDR3 covers 17 residues. The CDR3 spells CASSPMGQGRANEKLFF. CDR3 sequence (DNA): TGTGCCAGCTCACCGATGGGACAGGGCCGGGCTAATGAAAAACTGTTTTTT.

The chain uses TRBV5-1 and TRBJ1-6; possibly TRBD1 for D (5 bases). The V gene lost 7 bases and the J gene lost 7 bases, with 15 bases spanning the gap. Per germline, CDR1 SGHRS and CDR2 YFSETQ. This CDR3 is 14 amino acids long. The CDR3 here is CASREGVQNSPLHF. CDR3 nucleotide sequence: TGCGCCAGCCGGGAAGGGGTTCAAAATTCACCCCTCCACTTT.

The chain couples TRBV6-5 to TRBJ1-1; D not certain. The CDR3 sequence is 13 residues long. Trimming removed 0 bases from V and 6 bases from J, with 8 bases in between. The germline V gene has CDR1 MNHEY and CDR2 SVGAGI. This CDR3 is CASSYSSRAEAFF. The CDR3 DNA follows: TGTGCCAGCAGTTACTCCTCTAGGGCTGAAGCTTTCTTT.

This sequence joins TRBV9 and TRBJ1-2; possibly TRBD1 for D (5 bases). Germline V gene data show CDR1 as SGDLS and CDR2 as YYNGEE. Trimming left V 2 bases short and J 4 bases short, with 12 bases between. The length of the CDR3 is 14 residues. Here the CDR3 DNA reads TGTGCCAGCAGCGTGGACCCCGACAGCTATGGCTACACCTTC. Its protein is CASSVDPDSYGYTF.

This clone appeared once. In nucleotides, the CDR3 is TGTGCCAGCAGTGAAGCGCACGGGAGCTCCTACGAGCAGTACTTC. This codes for CASSEAHGSSYEQYF. The chain links TRBV6-1 to TRBJ2-7, with a possible D match to TRBD2 (6 bases). This CDR3 spans 15 amino acids. Germline lookup yields CDR1 MNHNS and CDR2 SASEGT. V dropped 0 bases and J dropped 0 bases, with 9 bases sitting between them.

The CDR3 reads CAGRDNSNQPQHF. The DNA for the CDR3 is TGTGCCGGGAGGGACAATAGCAATCAGCCCCAGCATTTT. This chain uses TRBV6-5 with TRBJ1-5; possible D gene TRBD1, 6 bases. The length of the CDR3 is 13 residues. The V end was cut by 11 bases, the J end by 0 bases, with 11 bases between. Germline-derived CDR1 and CDR2 are MNHEY and SVGAGI.

The genes are TRBV28 and TRBJ1-1; unclear D gene. V lost 10 bases, J lost 5 bases, and 11 bases lay in between. CDR3 length: 11 amino acids. CDR1 and CDR2 from the germline V gene are MDHEN and SYDVKM. CDR3 in amino acids: CATVGTTEAFF. In DNA, the CDR3 is TGTGCCACTGTGGGCACTACTGAAGCTTTCTTT.